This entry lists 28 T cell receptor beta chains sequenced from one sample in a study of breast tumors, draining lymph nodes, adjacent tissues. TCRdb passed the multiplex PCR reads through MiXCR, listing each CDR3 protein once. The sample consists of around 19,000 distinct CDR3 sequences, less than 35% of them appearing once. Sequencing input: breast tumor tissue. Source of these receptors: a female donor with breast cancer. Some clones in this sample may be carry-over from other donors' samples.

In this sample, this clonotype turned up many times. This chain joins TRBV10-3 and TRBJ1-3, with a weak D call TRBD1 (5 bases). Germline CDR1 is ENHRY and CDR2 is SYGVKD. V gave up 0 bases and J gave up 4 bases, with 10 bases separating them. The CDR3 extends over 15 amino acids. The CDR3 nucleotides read TGTGCCATCAGTGAGTCCCCACAGGCAGGAAACACCATATATTTT. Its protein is CAISESPQAGNTIYF.

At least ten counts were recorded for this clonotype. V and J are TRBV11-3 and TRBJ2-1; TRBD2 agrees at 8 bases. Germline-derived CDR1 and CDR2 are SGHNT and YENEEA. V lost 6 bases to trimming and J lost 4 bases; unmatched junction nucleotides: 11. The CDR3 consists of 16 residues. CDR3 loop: CASSRLAHTPYNEQFF. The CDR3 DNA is TGTGCCAGCAGTCGACTAGCGCATACCCCATACAATGAGCAGTTCTTC.

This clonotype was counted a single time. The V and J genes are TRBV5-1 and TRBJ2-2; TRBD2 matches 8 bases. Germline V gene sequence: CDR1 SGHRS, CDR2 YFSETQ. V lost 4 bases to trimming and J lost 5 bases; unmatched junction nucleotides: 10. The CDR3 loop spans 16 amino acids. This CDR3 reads CASSRSTSGKTGELFF. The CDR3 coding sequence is TGCGCCAGCAGCCGATCCACTAGCGGAAAAACCGGGGAGCTGTTTTTT.

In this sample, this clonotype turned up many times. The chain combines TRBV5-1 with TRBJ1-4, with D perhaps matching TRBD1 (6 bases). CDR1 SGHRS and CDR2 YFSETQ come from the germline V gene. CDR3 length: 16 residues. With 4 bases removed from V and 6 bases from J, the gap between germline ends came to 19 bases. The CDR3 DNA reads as TGCGCCAGCAGCCCCCTTTATGGGGGCGCCGATGAAAAACTGTTTTTT. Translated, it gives CASSPLYGGADEKLFF.

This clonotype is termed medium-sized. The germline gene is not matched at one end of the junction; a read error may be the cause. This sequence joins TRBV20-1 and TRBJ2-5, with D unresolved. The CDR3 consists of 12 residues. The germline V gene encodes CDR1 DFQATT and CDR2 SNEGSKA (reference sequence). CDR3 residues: CSAREISETQYF. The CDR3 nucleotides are TGCAGTGCTCGAGAAATTTCAGAGACCCAGTACTTC.

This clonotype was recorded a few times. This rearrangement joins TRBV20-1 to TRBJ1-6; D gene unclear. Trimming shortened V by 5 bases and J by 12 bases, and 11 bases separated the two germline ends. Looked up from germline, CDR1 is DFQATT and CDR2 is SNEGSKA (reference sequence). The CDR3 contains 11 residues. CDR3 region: CSAARTVPLHF. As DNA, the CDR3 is TGCAGTGCTGCCCGGACTGTACCCCTCCACTTT.

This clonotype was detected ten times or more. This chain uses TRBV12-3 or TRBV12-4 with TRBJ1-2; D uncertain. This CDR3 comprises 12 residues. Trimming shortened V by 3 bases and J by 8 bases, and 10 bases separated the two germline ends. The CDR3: CASSLGISGYTF. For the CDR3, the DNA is TGTGCCAGCAGTTTGGGGATAAGCGGCTACACCTTC.

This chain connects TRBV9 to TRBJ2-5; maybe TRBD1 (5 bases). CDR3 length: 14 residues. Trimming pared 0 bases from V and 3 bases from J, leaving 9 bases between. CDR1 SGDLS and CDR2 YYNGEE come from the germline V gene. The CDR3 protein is CASSVGPGKETQYF. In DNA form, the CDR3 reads TGTGCCAGCAGCGTAGGACCAGGGAAAGAGACCCAGTACTTC.

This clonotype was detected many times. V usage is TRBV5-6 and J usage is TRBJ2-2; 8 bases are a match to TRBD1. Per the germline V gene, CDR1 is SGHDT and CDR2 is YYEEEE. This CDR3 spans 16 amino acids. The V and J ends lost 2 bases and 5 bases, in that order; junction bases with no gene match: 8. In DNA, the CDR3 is TGTGCCAGCAGCTTCAGACAGGGGCGAGGGACCGGGGAGCTGTTTTTT. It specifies CASSFRQGRGTGELFF.

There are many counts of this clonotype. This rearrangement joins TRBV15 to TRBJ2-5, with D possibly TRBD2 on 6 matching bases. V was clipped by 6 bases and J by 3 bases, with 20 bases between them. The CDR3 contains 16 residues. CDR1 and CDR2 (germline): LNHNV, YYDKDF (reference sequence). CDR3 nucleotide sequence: TGTGCCACCAGTCTTGGCGGGATCGGGGTCAAAGAGACCCAGTACTTC. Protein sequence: CATSLGGIGVKETQYF.

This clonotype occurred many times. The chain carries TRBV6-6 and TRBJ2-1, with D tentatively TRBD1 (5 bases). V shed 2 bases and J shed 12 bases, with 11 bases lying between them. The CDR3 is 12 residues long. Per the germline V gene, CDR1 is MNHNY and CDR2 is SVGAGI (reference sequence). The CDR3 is CASSYPRERQFF. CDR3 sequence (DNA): TGTGCCAGCAGTTACCCCAGGGAACGGCAGTTCTTC.

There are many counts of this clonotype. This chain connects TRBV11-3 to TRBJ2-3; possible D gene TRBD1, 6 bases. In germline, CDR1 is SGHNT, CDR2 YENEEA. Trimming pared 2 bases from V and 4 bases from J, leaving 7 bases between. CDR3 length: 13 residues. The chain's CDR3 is CASSLKGADTQYF. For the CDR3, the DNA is TGTGCCAGCAGCTTAAAGGGGGCAGATACGCAGTATTTT.

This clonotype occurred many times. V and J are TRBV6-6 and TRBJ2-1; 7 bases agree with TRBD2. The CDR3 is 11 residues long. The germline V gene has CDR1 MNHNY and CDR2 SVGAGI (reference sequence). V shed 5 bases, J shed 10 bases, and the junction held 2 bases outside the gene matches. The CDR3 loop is CASSRGEEQFF. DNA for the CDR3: TGTGCCAGCAGTCGGGGGGAAGAGCAGTTCTTC.

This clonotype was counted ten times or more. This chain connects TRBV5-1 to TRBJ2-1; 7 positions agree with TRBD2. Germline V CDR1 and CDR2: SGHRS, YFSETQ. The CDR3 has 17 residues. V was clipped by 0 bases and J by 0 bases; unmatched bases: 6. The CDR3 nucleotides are TGCGCCAGCAGCTTGGCGGGCCCTAGCGGCTCCTACAATGAGCAGTTCTTC. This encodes CASSLAGPSGSYNEQFF. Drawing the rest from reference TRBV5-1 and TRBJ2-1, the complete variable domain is KAGVTQTPRYLIKTRGQQVTLSCSPISGHRSVSWYQQTPGQGLQFLFEYFSETQRNKGNFPGRFSGRQFSNSRSEMNVSTLELGDSALYLCASSLAGPSGSYNEQFFGPGTRLTVL.

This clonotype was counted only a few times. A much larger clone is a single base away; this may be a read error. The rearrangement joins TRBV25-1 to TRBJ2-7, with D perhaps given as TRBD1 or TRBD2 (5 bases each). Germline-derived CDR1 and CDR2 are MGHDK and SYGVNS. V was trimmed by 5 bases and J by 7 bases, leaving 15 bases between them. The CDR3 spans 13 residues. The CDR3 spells CASSRSSQGEQYF. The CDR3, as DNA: TGTGCCAGCAGTAGGTCTAGCCAGGGTGAGCAGTACTTC.

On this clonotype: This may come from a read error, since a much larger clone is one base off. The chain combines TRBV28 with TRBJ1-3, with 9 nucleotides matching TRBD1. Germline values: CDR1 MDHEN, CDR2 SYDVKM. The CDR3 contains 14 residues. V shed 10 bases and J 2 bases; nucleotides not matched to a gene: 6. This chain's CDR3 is CAIRTGAPGNTIYF. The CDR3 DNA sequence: TGTGCCATCAGGACAGGGGCCCCTGGAAACACCATATATTTT.

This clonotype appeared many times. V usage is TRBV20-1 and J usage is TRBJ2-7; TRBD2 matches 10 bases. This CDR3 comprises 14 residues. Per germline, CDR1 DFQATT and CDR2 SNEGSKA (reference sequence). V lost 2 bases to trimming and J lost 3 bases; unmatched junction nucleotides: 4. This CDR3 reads CSARTSGKGYEQYF. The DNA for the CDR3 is TGCAGTGCTAGAACTAGCGGGAAAGGCTACGAGCAGTACTTC.

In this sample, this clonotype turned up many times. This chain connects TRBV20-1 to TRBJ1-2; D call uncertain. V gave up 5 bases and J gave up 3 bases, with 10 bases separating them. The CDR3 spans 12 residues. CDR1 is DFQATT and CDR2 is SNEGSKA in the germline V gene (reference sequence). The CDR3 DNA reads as TGCAGTGCTGGTATTCTCTACTATGGCTACACCTTC. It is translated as CSAGILYYGYTF.

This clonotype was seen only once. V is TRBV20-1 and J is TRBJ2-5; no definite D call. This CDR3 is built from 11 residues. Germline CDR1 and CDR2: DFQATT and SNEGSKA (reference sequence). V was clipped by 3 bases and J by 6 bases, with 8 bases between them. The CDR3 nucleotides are TGCAGTGCTAGCTATCCCCAGACCCAGTACTTC. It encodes CSASYPQTQYF.

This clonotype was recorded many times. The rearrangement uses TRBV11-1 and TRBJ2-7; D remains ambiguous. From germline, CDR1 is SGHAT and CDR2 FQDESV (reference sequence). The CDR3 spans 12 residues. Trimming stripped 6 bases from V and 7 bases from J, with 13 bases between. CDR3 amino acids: CASSPLSGEQYF. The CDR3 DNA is TGTGCCAGCAGTCCCCTCAGTGGGGAGCAGTACTTC.

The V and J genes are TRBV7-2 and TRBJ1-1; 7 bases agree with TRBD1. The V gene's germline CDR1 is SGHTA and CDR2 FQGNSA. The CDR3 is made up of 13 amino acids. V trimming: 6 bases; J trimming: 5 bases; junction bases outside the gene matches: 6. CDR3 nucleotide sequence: TGTGCCAGCAGTTCACAGGGGAAAACTGAAGCTTTCTTT. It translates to CASSSQGKTEAFF.

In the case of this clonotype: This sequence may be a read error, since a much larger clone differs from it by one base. This CDR3 reads CATSSLTTGPNYGYTF. The CDR3 DNA reads as TGTGCCACCAGTTCCTTGACGACAGGGCCCAACTATGGCTACACCTTC. V is TRBV6-5 and J is TRBJ1-2; 7 bases line up with TRBD1. Germline V CDR1 and CDR2: MNHEY, SVGAGI. The CDR3 runs to 16 residues.

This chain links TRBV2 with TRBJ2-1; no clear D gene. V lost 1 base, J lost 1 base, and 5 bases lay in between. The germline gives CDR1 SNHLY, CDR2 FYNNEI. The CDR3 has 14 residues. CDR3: CASSEEASYNEQFF. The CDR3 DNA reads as TGTGCCAGCAGTGAAGAGGCTTCCTACAATGAGCAGTTCTTC.

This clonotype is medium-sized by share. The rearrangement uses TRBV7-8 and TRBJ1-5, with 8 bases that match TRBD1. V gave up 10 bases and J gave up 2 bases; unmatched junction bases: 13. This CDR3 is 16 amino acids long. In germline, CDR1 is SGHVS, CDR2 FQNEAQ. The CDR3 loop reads CATVLTGESGNQPQHF. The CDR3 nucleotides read TGTGCCACCGTTCTGACAGGGGAATCTGGCAATCAGCCCCAGCATTTT.

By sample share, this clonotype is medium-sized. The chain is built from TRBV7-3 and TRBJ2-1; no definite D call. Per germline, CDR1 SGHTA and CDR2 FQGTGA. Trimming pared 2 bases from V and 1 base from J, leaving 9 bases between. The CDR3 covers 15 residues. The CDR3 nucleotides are TGTGCCAGCAGCTTAGGAGAGGCTTCCTACAATGAGCAGTTCTTC. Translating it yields CASSLGEASYNEQFF.

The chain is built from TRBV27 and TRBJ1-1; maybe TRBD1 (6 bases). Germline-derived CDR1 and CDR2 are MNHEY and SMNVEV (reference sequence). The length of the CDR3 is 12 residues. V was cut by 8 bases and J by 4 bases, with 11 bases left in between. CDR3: CASVQGGTEAFF. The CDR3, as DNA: TGTGCCAGCGTACAGGGTGGCACTGAAGCTTTCTTT.

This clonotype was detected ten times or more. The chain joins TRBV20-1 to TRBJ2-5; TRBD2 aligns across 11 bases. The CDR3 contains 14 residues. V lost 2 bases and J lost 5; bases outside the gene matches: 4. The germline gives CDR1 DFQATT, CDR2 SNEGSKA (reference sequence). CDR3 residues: CSARLAGGFETQYF. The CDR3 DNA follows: TGCAGTGCTAGATTAGCGGGAGGGTTTGAGACCCAGTACTTC.

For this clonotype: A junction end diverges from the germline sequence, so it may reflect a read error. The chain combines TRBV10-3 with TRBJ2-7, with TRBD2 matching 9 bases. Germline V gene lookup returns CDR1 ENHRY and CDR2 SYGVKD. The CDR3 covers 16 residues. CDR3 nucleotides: TGTGCCAGCAGTCACTCCCTCCGGCTAGCGGGATGCGAGCAGTACTTC. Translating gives CASSHSLRLAGCEQYF.